The clone carrying this T cell receptor beta chain was detected once. The target antigen is unknown. This sample is part of a study of blood T cells in healthy people across ages. Study-wide results and caveats: With unsorted PBMCs, a conclusive comparison of naive versus antigen-experienced cells was not possible.

The authors ran a second PCR of about 6 to 11 cycles using a sample-barcoded 5' primer and a J-beta primer mix. A single record per CDR3 protein comes from TCRdb applying MiXCR to the 5' RACE reads. The sample has about 380,000 distinct CDR3 sequences, roughly half seen once. Healthy individuals of Caucasian origin from Russia, aged roughly 6 to 90, served as donors. Researchers isolated at least 6.5 million PBMCs per sample. Every sample gave at least 5 micrograms of total RNA when it was extracted. Germline CDR1 and CDR2: DFQATT and SNEGSKA (reference sequence). Trimming left V 3 bases short and J 2 bases short, with 10 bases between. The CDR3 runs 13 residues.

The source material was blood. The V call is TRBV20-1, the J call TRBJ1-2, with D hard to call. The receptor was isolated from a man in his 60s in good health. The DNA for the CDR3 is TGCAGTGCTAGTATGGCAGCGAACTATGGCTACACCTTC. Translating gives CSASMAANYGYTF.